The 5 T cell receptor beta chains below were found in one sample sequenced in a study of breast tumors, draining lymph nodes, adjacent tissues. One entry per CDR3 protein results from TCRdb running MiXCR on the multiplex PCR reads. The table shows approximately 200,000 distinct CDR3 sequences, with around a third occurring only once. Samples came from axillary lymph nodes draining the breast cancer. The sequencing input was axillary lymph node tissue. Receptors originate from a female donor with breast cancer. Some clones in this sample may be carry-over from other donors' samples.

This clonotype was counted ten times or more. CDR3 sequence: CASSYSGEQYF. As DNA, the CDR3 is TGTGCCAGCAGTTACTCAGGCGAGCAGTACTTC. The chain recombines TRBV6-2 or TRBV6-3 with TRBJ2-7, with no clear D. The CDR3 is made up of 11 amino acids. The V end was cut by 0 bases, the J end by 6 bases, with 3 bases between. From germline, CDR1 is MNHEY and CDR2 SVGEGT.

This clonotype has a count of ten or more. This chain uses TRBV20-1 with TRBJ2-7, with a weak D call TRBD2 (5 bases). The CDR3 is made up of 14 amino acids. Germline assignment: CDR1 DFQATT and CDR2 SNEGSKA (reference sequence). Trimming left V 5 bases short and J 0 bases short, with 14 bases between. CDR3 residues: CSAPPMGDSYEQYF. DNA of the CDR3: TGCAGTGCTCCCCCTATGGGAGACTCCTACGAGCAGTACTTC.

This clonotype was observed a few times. CDR3 residues: CASRSSDSYEQYF. The CDR3 DNA sequence: TGTGCCAGCAGATCTAGCGACTCCTACGAGCAGTACTTC. The gene calls are TRBV28 and TRBJ2-7; tentatively, D is TRBD2 (6 bases). The germline gives CDR1 MDHEN, CDR2 SYDVKM. Trimming shortened V by 6 bases and J by 0 bases, and 9 bases separated the two germline ends. This CDR3 has 13 amino acids.

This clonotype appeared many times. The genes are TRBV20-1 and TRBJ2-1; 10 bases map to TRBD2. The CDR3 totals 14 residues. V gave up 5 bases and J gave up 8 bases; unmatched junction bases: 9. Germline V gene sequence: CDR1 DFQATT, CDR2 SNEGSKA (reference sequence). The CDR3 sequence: CSALKREGRYEQFF. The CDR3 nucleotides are TGCAGTGCTCTCAAGCGGGAGGGCCGATATGAGCAGTTCTTC.

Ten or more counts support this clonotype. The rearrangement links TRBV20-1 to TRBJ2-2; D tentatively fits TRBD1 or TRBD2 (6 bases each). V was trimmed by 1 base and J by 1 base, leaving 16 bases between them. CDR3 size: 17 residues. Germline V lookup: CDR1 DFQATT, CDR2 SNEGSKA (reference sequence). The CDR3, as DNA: TGCAGTGCTAGAGTAATGTGGGGGGCGCGGAACACCGGGGAGCTGTTTTTT. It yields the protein CSARVMWGARNTGELFF.